Below are 18 T cell receptor beta chains sequenced from a single sample in a study of T-cell reconstitution after alpha-beta-depleted transplantation in children (dated by TCRdb to the mid-2010s). Preparation of the library involved PCR. The sequencer listed for this sample is Illumina HiSeq 2500. TCR library preparation used molecular barcoding, with unique molecular identifiers applied to normalize quantification of the TCRbeta repertoire. TCRdb reanalyzed the raw reads on its own, using fastp at Q25 for trimming and MiXCR for clone calling, and kept in-frame beta chains. All rows with the same CDR3 protein become a single entry with the most common DNA and genes. Here the sample has 150,000 to 200,000 distinct CDR3 sequences; roughly 6.8% occur a single time. About 3% of the sample is held by the ten biggest clonotypes. This sample comprised PBMCs from the stem cell graft donor, obtained from the stem cell graft. These receptors were taken from a human donor who donated a stem cell graft to a child with Wiskott-Aldrich syndrome.

In its sample, this clonotype was seen many times. The V and J genes are TRBV27 and TRBJ2-2, with TRBD1 as a possible D gene (5 bases). From germline, CDR1 is MNHEY and CDR2 SMNVEV (reference sequence). V lost 2 bases to trimming and J lost 1 base, with 11 bases between them. This CDR3 is built from 16 residues. The chain's CDR3 is CASSLLGRLNTGELFF. DNA for the CDR3: TGTGCCAGCAGTTTACTGGGGCGGTTGAACACCGGGGAGCTGTTTTTT.

This clonotype occurred many times. The CDR3 is CASSLRTDSNYGYTF. For the CDR3, the DNA is TGCGCCAGCAGCTTGAGGACAGACTCTAACTATGGCTACACCTTC. The V and J genes are TRBV5-1 and TRBJ1-2; maybe TRBD1 (6 bases). Germline V CDR1 and CDR2: SGHRS, YFSETQ. V gave up 1 base and J gave up 0 bases, with 10 bases separating them. This CDR3 has 15 amino acids.

This chain connects TRBV2 to TRBJ2-5, with a weak D call TRBD1 (6 bases). Trimming shortened V by 7 bases and J by 5 bases, and 11 bases separated the two germline ends. The germline gives CDR1 SNHLY, CDR2 FYNNEI. The CDR3 totals 12 residues. The CDR3 reads CASISGAETQYF. CDR3 sequence (DNA): TGTGCCAGCATTTCAGGGGCGGAGACCCAGTACTTC.

This clonotype showed up many times. V is TRBV7-9 and J is TRBJ2-7, with a weak D call TRBD1 (6 bases). Germline V CDR1 and CDR2: SEHNR, FQNEAQ (reference sequence). V was cut by 4 bases and J by 4 bases, with 14 bases left in between. The CDR3 runs to 14 residues. Written as DNA, the CDR3 is TGTGCCAGCAGCTCGGGACACCTATCATACGAGCAGTACTTC. Amino acids: CASSSGHLSYEQYF.

This clonotype came up a few times. The V and J genes are TRBV10-2 and TRBJ1-5; tentative D call: TRBD1 (5 bases). V lost 1 base and J lost 7, with 11 bases in between. Germline CDR1 and CDR2: WSHSY and SAAADI. The CDR3 is made up of 14 amino acids. CDR3 DNA: TGCGCCAGCAGTGAGTTGGGGGGTGGCCAGCCCCAGCATTTT. As protein: CASSELGGGQPQHF.

This clonotype was seen repeatedly, ten times or more. This chain joins TRBV20-1 and TRBJ2-5, with 7 bases matching TRBD2. Germline values: CDR1 DFQATT, CDR2 SNEGSKA (reference sequence). J gave up 5 bases and V 2 bases, and 2 bases lay outside the gene matches. This CDR3 has 12 residues. Written as DNA, the CDR3 is TGCAGTGCTAGATTCGGGGGGGAGACCCAGTACTTC. Amino acids: CSARFGGETQYF.

This clonotype came up many times. V and J are TRBV6-5 and TRBJ2-2; D is unclear. This CDR3 has 14 residues. V lost 2 bases, J lost 4 bases, and 8 bases lay in between. The germline V gene encodes CDR1 MNHEY and CDR2 SVGAGI. The CDR3 DNA sequence: TGTGCCAGCAGTTACGGGCAGAGCACCGGGGAGCTGTTTTTT. Translated: CASSYGQSTGELFF.

This clonotype has at least ten counts. This chain connects TRBV19 to TRBJ1-5; D ambiguous. V was trimmed by 4 bases and J by 5 bases, leaving 15 bases between them. The CDR3 has 15 residues. Germline V CDR1 and CDR2: LNHDA, SQIVND (reference sequence). The CDR3 loop reads CASSTPDVYYQPQHF. The CDR3 DNA sequence: TGTGCCAGTAGTACGCCGGACGTTTACTATCAGCCCCAGCATTTT.

This clonotype was seen ten or more times. This chain joins TRBV15 and TRBJ2-5; 7 nucleotides align to TRBD2. The CDR3 is 19 residues long. V was clipped by 3 bases and J by 2 bases; unmatched bases: 18. CDR1 and CDR2 (germline): LNHNV, YYDKDF (reference sequence). The CDR3 bases are TGTGCCACCAGCAGCCACGACTTGTCCGGGGGGAACCAACAAGAGACCCAGTACTTC. It encodes CATSSHDLSGGNQQETQYF.

This sequence joins TRBV5-1 and TRBJ1-2; 8 bases agree with TRBD1. V lost 7 bases to trimming and J lost 2 bases; unmatched junction nucleotides: 4. Germline CDR1 reads SGHRS; CDR2 reads YFSETQ. There are 13 residues in the CDR3. The CDR3 nucleotides are TGCGCCAGCCGGGCAGGGGGCAACTATGGCTACACCTTC. Its translation is CASRAGGNYGYTF.

The chain has TRBV5-5 and TRBJ2-1; D unclear. V was pared by 4 bases and J by 0 bases, with 11 bases between. This CDR3 is built from 15 residues. Germline V CDR1 and CDR2: SGHKS, YYEKEE (reference sequence). Here the CDR3 DNA reads TGTGCCAGCAGCCCTGGGCTCCACTCCTACAATGAGCAGTTCTTC. Translating it yields CASSPGLHSYNEQFF.

A few counts support this clonotype. The chain has TRBV27 and TRBJ2-7; D is possibly TRBD1 (6 bases). Looked up from germline, CDR1 is MNHEY and CDR2 is SMNVEV (reference sequence). CDR3 length equals 15 residues. The V end lost 4 bases, the J end lost 3 bases, and 16 bases lay between the germline ends. As DNA, the CDR3 is TGTGCCAGCAGTTCGCCGTGGGCAGGGGACTACGAGCAGTACTTC. Translation: CASSSPWAGDYEQYF.

V usage is TRBV18 and J usage is TRBJ2-1; no clear D gene. V was shortened by 4 bases and J by 6 bases, with 7 bases between the two germline ends. Germline values: CDR1 KGHSH, CDR2 LQKENI. The CDR3 has 12 amino acids. The CDR3 DNA reads TGTGCCAGCTCACTCTCTAGCAATGAGCAGTTCTTC. It codes for CASSLSSNEQFF.

Ten or more counts support this clonotype. The DNA for the CDR3 is TGTGCCAGCAGCCGCGTTGCAACTAATGAAAAACTGTTTTTT. Translation: CASSRVATNEKLFF. The V and J genes are TRBV7-9 and TRBJ1-4; D not certain. V shed 5 bases and J shed 0 bases, with 7 bases lying between them. Looked up from germline, CDR1 is SEHNR and CDR2 is FQNEAQ (reference sequence). CDR3 length: 14 residues.

This clonotype was observed many times. V and J are TRBV6-1 and TRBJ2-7; 10 bases match TRBD1. This CDR3 region has 13 residues. Germline V CDR1 and CDR2: MNHNS, SASEGT. V was clipped by 6 bases and J by 5 bases; unmatched bases: 4. The CDR3 sequence is CASRRQGADEQYF. The DNA for the CDR3 is TGTGCCAGCAGACGACAGGGGGCCGACGAGCAGTACTTC.

There are many counts of this clonotype. This chain joins TRBV18 and TRBJ2-6, with a tentative D call TRBD1 (5 bases). Germline CDR1 KGHSH, CDR2 LQKENI. With 5 bases removed from V and 0 bases from J, the gap between germline ends came to 11 bases. The CDR3 loop spans 16 amino acids. The CDR3 sequence: CASSKGQVSGANVLTF. The CDR3 DNA is TGTGCCAGCTCAAAAGGACAAGTCTCTGGGGCCAACGTCCTGACTTTC.

In its sample, this clonotype was seen many times. The CDR3 nucleotides read TGCAGTATCCGCGGGACACCGCCTAATGAAAAACTGTTTTTT. Encoded protein: CSIRGTPPNEKLFF. The V call is TRBV20-1, the J call TRBJ1-4; perhaps TRBD1 as D (6 bases). The CDR3 is 14 residues long. CDR1 is DFQATT, CDR2 SNEGSKA, per germline (reference sequence). V gave up 8 bases and J gave up 3 bases, with 16 bases separating them.

At least ten counts were recorded for this clonotype. The V call is TRBV7-8, the J call TRBJ2-2, with no clear D. This CDR3 has 17 residues. Looked up from germline, CDR1 is SGHVS and CDR2 is FQNEAQ. V lost 0 bases, J lost 7 bases, and 18 bases lay in between. The CDR3 DNA reads as TGTGCCAGCAGCTTAGCGATGCAGCGTCCATTTCTCGGGGAGCTGTTTTTT. Its translation: CASSLAMQRPFLGELFF.